What follows is one T cell receptor beta chain and its context. Its binding antigen is unknown. One base away there is no much larger clone; base qualities are not given. PBMCs were isolated by Ficoll-Paque density gradient centrifugation. The sample is drawn from a study of T-cell memory formation after mild COVID-19 (dated by TCRdb to the early 2020s). Context from the whole study: TCR sequence clusters from the two donors were found to be largely donor specific. Two young, previously healthy adult volunteers, one female and one male, were included in the cohort. In a couple of donors, T-cell clones that expanded and contracted after mild COVID-19 were followed by sequencing TCRalpha and TCRbeta repertoires longitudinally. Points the paper makes about the study in general: Some responding clones were detected in pre-infection memory, which suggested that pre-existing cross-reactive memory T cells had joined the SARS-CoV-2 response. Whether the second-wave clones peaking on day 37 were SARS-CoV-2 specific was not confirmed. Only a couple of mild cases were covered by the study, and larger cohorts that include severe cases with pre-infection samples were considered necessary. Contracting CD4+ clones were located mainly in the CM and EM memory subsets, whereas CD8+ clones were found to be enriched in EMRA. From day 15 to 85, contracting clones showed balanced CD4/CD8 phenotypes, whereas a second wave of clones that expanded from day 15 to 37 leaned towards CD4+.

Data came from an Illumina NovaSeq 6000. TCRalpha and TCRbeta cDNA libraries were built by 5'RACE with constant-segment primers, adding sample barcodes and unique molecular identifiers. Trizol reagent was used to extract RNA from every sample. Library amplification was performed in two PCR steps, and a second sample barcode and Illumina TruSeq adapters were introduced in the second step. The libraries were sequenced on an Illumina NovaSeq using 2 x 150 bp paired-end reads. For the original study's pipeline: With migec v1.2.7, reads were demultiplexed and then collapsed into UMI-guided consensus sequences. Using mixcr v2.1.11, UMI consensuses were aligned to TRA and TRB V and J templates and then assembled into clonotypes. Clonotypes were classified as expanded or contracted when called significant by both edgeR and NoisET, with noise models trained on biological replicates. edgeR calls used a false discovery rate-adjusted p below 0.01 and a log2 fold-change threshold of 1. As an exploratory analysis of dynamics, max-normalized trajectories of the 1000 most abundant clonotypes were examined with PCA combined with hierarchical clustering. Each responding clone was given a CD4 or CD8 phenotype based on the CD4+ and CD8+ repertoires, which had been sequenced separately. In TCRdb, the public reads were trimmed at Q25 with fastp and aligned with MiXCR, with productive beta chains retained. Rows with a matching CDR3 protein are joined into one entry that keeps the most common DNA and genes. TCRdb's processing, not the authors', yielded these V and J calls. This sample has over 500,000 distinct CDR3 sequences in its table, and about 18% of those were observed once. Roughly 7.8% of the sample lies in the top ten.

The CDR3, from cysteine to phenylalanine, totals 16 residues. This entry keeps only the CDR3 DNA: 48 bases, framed from base 1. CDR1 and CDR2 are read off the germline V gene as MNHEY and SVGEGT. The V and J ends are trimmed by 1 base and 0 bases, leaving 10 bases between them. The receptor chain draws on TRBV6-2 or TRBV6-3 and TRBJ2-1; the D gene assignment is ambiguous. The sequence came from an adult woman who had mild COVID-19 (a few samples of this study predate the infection). The sample titles of this study are shuffled in the database, so cell type and time point are left out; the donor was told from shared clones. Input material: PBMCs or a T cell subset sorted from them (not recorded which). The bases are TGTGCCAGCAGTTACTTTCATACGAGCTCCTACAATGAGCAGTTCTTC. The translation is CASSYFHTSSYNEQFF.